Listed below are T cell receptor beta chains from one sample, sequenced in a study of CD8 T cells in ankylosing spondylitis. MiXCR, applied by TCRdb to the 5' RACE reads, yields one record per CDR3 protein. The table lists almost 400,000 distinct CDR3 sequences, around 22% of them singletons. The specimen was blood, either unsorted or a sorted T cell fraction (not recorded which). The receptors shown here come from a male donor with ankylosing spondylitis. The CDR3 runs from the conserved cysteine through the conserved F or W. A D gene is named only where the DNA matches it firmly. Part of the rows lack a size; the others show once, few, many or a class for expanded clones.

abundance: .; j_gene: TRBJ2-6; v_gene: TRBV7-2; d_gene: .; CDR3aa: CASSQNSVYSGANVLTF; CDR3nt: TGTGCCAGCAGCCAAAATAGCGTCTACTCTGGGGCCAACGTCCTGACTTTC
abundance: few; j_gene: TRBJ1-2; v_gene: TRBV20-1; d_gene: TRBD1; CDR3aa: CSARQGGYGYTF; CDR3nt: TGCAGTGCTAGGCAGGGGGGCTATGGCTACACCTTC
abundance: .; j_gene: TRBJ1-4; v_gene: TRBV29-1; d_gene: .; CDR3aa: CSAGRINEKLFF; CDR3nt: TGCAGCGCCGGACGGATTAATGAAAAACTGTTTTTT
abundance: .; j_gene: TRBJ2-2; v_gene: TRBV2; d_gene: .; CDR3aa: CASVNSGELFF; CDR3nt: TGTGCCAGCGTCAACTCCGGGGAGCTGTTTTTT
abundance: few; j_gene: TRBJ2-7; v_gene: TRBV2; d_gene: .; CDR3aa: CASSEGIKTTYEQYF; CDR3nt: TGTGCCAGCAGTGAAGGGATTAAAACGACCTACGAGCAGTACTTC
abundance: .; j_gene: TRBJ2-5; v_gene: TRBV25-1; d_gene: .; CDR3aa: CASSRFETQYF; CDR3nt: TGTGCCAGCAGTCGGTTTGAGACCCAGTACTTC
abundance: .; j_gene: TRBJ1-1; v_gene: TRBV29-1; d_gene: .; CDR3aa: CSVRDWGTEAFF; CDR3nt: TGCAGCGTCAGGGACTGGGGCACTGAAGCTTTCTTT
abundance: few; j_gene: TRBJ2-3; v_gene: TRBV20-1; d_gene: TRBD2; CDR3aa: CSAKTSGRPDTQYF; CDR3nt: TGCAGTGCGAAGACTAGCGGGAGGCCAGATACGCAGTATTTT
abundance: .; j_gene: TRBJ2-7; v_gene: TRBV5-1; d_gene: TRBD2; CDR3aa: CASSSEAGPSYEQYF; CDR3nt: TGCGCCAGCAGCTCAGAAGCGGGACCCTCCTACGAGCAGTACTTC
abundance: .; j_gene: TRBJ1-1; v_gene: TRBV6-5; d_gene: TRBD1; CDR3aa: CASSTRQGNTEAFF; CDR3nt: TGTGCCAGCAGTACTAGACAGGGGAACACTGAAGCTTTCTTT
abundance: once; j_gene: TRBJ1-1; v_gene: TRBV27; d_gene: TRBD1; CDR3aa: CASSLIPGQGGNTEAFF; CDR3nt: TGTGCCAGCAGTCTAATACCGGGACAGGGGGGAAACACTGAAGCTTTCTTT
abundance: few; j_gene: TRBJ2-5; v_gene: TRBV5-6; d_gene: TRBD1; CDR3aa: CASSPDRGYGQTQYF; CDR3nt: TGTGCCAGCAGCCCCGACAGGGGTTACGGACAGACCCAGTACTTC
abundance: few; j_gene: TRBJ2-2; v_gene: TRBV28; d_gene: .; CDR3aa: CASGTTNTGELFF; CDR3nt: TGTGCCAGCGGGACGACGAACACCGGGGAGCTGTTTTTT
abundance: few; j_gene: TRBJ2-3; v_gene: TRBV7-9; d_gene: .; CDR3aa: CASSQTSWVDTQYF; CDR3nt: TGTGCCAGCAGCCAGACTAGTTGGGTAGATACGCAGTATTTT
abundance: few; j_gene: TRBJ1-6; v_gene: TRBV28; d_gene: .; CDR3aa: CASTGGTRSRSPLHF; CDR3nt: TGTGCCAGCACCGGGGGCACCCGATCCCGTTCACCCCTCCACTTT
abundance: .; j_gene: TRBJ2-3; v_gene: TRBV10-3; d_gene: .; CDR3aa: CARVSTQYF; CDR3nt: TGTGCCAGGGTTAGTACGCAGTATTTT
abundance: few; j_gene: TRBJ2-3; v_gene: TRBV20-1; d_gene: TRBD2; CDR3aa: CSAPSSGTLADTQYF; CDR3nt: TGCAGTGCTCCCTCTAGCGGGACTTTGGCAGATACGCAGTATTTT
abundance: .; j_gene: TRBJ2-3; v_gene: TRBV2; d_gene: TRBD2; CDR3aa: CASSDWTSGSTDTQYF; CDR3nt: TGTGCCAGCAGTGATTGGACTAGCGGGAGCACAGATACGCAGTATTTT
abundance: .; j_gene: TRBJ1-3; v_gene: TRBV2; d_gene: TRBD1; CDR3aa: CASSELRGLSGNTIYF; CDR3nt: TGTGCCAGCAGTGAATTGAGGGGGCTCTCTGGAAACACCATATATTTT
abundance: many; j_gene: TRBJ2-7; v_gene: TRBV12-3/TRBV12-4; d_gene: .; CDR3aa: CASSQPRQGVSHEQYF; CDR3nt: TGTGCCAGCAGCCAACCCCGCCAGGGTGTATCACACGAGCAGTACTTC
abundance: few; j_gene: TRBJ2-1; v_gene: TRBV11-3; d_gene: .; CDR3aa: CASSRSRGYEQFF; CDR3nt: TGTGCCAGCAGCCGGAGTAGAGGTTATGAGCAGTTCTTC
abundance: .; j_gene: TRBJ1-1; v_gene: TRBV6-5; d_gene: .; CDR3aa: CASSYGGTEAFF; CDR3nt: TGTGCCAGCAGTTACGGGGGGACTGAAGCTTTCTTT
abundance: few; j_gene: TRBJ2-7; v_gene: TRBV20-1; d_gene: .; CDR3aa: CSANRAHEQYF; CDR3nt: TGCAGTGCGAACAGGGCCCACGAGCAGTACTTC
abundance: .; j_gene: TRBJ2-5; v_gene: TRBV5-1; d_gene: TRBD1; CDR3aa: CASSTLTGGVGETQYF; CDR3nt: TGCGCCAGCAGCACCCTAACAGGGGGTGTTGGGGAGACCCAGTACTTC
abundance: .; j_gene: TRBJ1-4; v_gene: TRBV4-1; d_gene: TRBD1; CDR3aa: CASSPYPTRGRVEKLFF; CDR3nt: TGCGCCAGCAGCCCGTATCCCACCAGGGGGCGGGTTGAAAAACTGTTTTTT
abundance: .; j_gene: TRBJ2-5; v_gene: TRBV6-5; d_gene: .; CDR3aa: CASSHRGGGGQETQYF; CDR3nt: TGTGCCAGCAGTCACCGTGGGGGAGGGGGCCAAGAGACCCAGTACTTC
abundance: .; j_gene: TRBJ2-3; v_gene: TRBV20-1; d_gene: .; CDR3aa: CSAPRGWATDTQYF; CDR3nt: TGCAGTGCCCCCCGGGGGTGGGCCACAGATACGCAGTATTTT
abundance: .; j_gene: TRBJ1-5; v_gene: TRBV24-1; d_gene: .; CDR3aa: CATSANRAGQPQHF; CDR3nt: TGTGCCACCAGTGCCAACCGGGCTGGACAGCCCCAGCATTTT
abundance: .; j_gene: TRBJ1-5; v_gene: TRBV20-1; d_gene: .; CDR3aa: CSARDFGDPNQPQHF; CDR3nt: TGCAGTGCTAGAGATTTTGGGGACCCCAATCAGCCCCAGCATTTT
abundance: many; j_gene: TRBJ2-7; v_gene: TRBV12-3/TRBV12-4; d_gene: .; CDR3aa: CASSHTGTIYEQYF; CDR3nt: TGTGCCAGCAGCCACACCGGGACAATCTACGAGCAGTACTTC
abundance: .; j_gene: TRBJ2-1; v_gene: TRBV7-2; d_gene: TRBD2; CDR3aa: CASSLTSGPSDEQFF; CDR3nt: TGTGCCAGCAGCTTAACTAGCGGGCCCTCGGATGAGCAGTTCTTC
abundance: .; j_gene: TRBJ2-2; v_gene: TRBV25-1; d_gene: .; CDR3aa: CASQAGTWELFF; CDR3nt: TGTGCCAGCCAAGCAGGGACGTGGGAGCTGTTTTTT
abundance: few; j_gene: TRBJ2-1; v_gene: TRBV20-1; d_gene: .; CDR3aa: CSALHQSSYNEQFF; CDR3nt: TGCAGTGCTCTACACCAGAGCTCCTACAATGAGCAGTTCTTC
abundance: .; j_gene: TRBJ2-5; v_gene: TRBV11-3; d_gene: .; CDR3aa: CASSLDSVIEETQYF; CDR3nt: TGTGCCAGCAGCTTAGATTCGGTGATAGAAGAGACCCAGTACTTC
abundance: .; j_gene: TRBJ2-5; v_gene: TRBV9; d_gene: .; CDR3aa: CASSVDLGSETQYF; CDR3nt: TGTGCCAGCAGCGTAGACTTGGGGAGCGAGACCCAGTACTTC
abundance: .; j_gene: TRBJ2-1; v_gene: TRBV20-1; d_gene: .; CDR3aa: CSARYETDSLDAINNEQFF; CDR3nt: TGCAGTGCTAGATATGAGACCGACTCCCTGGACGCTATTAACAATGAGCAGTTCTTC
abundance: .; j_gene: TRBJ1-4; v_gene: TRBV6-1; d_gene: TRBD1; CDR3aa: CASSLGQGRSNEKLFF; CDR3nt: TGTGCCAGCAGCTTGGGACAGGGGAGGTCTAATGAAAAACTGTTTTTT
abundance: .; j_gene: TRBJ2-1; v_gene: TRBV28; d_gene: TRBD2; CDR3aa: CASSPALAVSYNEQFF; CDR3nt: TGTGCCAGCAGTCCAGCACTAGCGGTTTCCTACAATGAGCAGTTCTTC
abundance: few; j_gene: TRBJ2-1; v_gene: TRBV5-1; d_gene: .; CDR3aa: CASSSNPPLNEQFF; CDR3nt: TGCGCCAGCAGCTCGAACCCCCCTCTCAATGAGCAGTTCTTC
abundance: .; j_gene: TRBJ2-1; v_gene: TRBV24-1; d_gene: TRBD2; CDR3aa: CATGLAGLSSYNEQFF; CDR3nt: TGTGCCACGGGACTAGCGGGGTTAAGCTCCTACAATGAGCAGTTCTTC
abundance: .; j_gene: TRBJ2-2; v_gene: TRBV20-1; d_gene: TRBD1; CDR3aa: CSARDLGRGLGGELFF; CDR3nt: TGCAGTGCTAGAGATCTGGGCAGGGGGCTTGGCGGGGAGCTGTTTTTT
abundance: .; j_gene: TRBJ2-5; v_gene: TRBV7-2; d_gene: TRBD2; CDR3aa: CASSLVGGGGRRETQYF; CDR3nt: TGTGCCAGCAGCTTAGTGGGTGGCGGCGGGAGGAGAGAGACCCAGTACTTC
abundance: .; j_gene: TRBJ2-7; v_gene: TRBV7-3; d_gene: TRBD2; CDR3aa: CASSLQAGGPREQYF; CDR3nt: TGTGCCAGCAGCCTACAGGCGGGAGGTCCACGGGAGCAGTACTTC
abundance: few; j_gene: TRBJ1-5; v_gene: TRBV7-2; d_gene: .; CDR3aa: CASSLTPGGNQPQHF; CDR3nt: TGTGCCAGCAGCTTAACCCCGGGGGGCAATCAGCCCCAGCATTTT
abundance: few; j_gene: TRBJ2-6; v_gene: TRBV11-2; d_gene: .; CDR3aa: CASQYSGANVLTF; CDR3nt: TGTGCCAGTCAATACTCTGGGGCCAACGTCCTGACTTTC
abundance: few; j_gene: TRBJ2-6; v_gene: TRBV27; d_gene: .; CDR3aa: CASSSPPGESSGANVLTF; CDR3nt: TGTGCCAGCAGTTCGCCTCCGGGGGAGAGCTCTGGGGCCAACGTCCTGACTTTC
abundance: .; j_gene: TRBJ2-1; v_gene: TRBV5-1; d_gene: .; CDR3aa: CASSFGRAVSPFF; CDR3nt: TGCGCCAGCAGCTTTGGTAGGGCCGTATCTCCGTTCTTC